The 28 T cell receptor beta chains in this list originate from one sample, sequenced in a study of cytomegalovirus exposure and HLA in healthy donors. Primers: 60 Vbeta forward and 13 Jbeta reverse. Assay: immunoSEQ multiplex PCR; the TCRdb copy retains only in-frame clones and omits some. The sample yields 90,000 to 120,000 clones, roughly 79% seen once. Input material: PBMCs. Receptors were obtained from a man in his 60s in good health and CMV-seropositive.

V is TRBV10-3 and J is TRBJ2-5; 11 bases are a match to TRBD2. CDR1 is ENHRY and CDR2 is SYGVKD in the germline V gene. Trimming at V came to 3 bases and at J to 1 base, leaving 7 bases not matched to a gene. CDR3 length equals 17 residues. CDR3 loop: CAISDPGTSGLQETQYF. CDR3 nucleotides: TGTGCCATCAGTGATCCCGGGACTAGCGGCCTCCAAGAGACCCAGTACTTC.

The rearrangement links TRBV19 to TRBJ1-1; D is possibly TRBD1 (6 bases). V gave up 6 bases and J gave up 1 base, with 12 bases separating them. The CDR3 is 14 residues long. Per the germline V gene, CDR1 is LNHDA and CDR2 is SQIVND (reference sequence). As DNA, the CDR3 is TGTGCCAGTAGGGCAGGGACATCGAACACTGAAGCTTTCTTT. It yields the protein CASRAGTSNTEAFF.

This rearrangement joins TRBV10-3 to TRBJ2-3, with 10 bases fitting TRBD2. After removal of 6 bases from V and 5 bases from J, the junction contained 8 bases not matched to a gene. The V gene's germline CDR1 is ENHRY and CDR2 SYGVKD. This CDR3 region has 15 residues. Here the CDR3 reads CAIRRASGGGDTQYF. For the CDR3, the DNA is TGTGCCATCAGGAGGGCTAGCGGGGGAGGAGATACGCAGTATTTT.

This clone was seen a single time. The chain links TRBV10-3 to TRBJ2-7; D remains ambiguous. The CDR3 runs to 13 residues. Germline V gene lookup returns CDR1 ENHRY and CDR2 SYGVKD. The germline V and J ends were trimmed by 0 bases and 4 bases, with 7 bases remaining between them. The CDR3 loop reads CAISESVEYEQYF. CDR3 DNA sequence: TGTGCCATCAGTGAGTCGGTCGAGTACGAGCAGTACTTC.

As for this clone: Germline and junction disagree at one end, which may indicate a read error. The chain carries TRBV7-9 and TRBJ2-7; D possibly corresponds to TRBD2 (6 bases). The CDR3 sequence is 16 residues long. CDR1 is SEHNR, CDR2 FQNEAQ, per germline (reference sequence). In DNA, the CDR3 is TGTTCCAGCAGCTCAAGGGGCGGGATCTCATTTCGCGAGCAGTACTTC. Protein product: CSSSSRGGISFREQYF.

CDR3 DNA: TGTGCCAGCAGCCAAGATGCGGGGTTGGGTCTTCTGGGCCTCTACGAGCAGTACTTC. Encoded protein: CASSQDAGLGLLGLYEQYF. The chain carries TRBV4-2 and TRBJ2-7; tentative D call: TRBD2 (6 bases). Trimming took 0 bases from V and 3 from J, leaving 24 bases between them. The CDR3 has 19 residues. Germline CDR1 reads LGHNA; CDR2 reads YNFKEQ.

This sequence joins TRBV6-1 and TRBJ2-1; 7 bases are a match to TRBD2. Germline-derived CDR1 and CDR2 are MNHNS and SASEGT. This CDR3 comprises 10 residues. Trimming cost V 10 bases and J 10 bases; bases outside gene matches: 4. In nucleotides, the CDR3 is TGTGCCAACAATAGCGGGGAGCAGTTCTTC. Translation gives CANNSGEQFF.

The chain recombines TRBV11-3 with TRBJ2-3; 10 bases align to TRBD1. There are 15 residues in the CDR3. From germline, CDR1 is SGHNT and CDR2 YENEEA. With V trimmed by 1 base and J by 3 bases, 1 base remained unmatched. The CDR3 DNA reads TGTGCCAGCAGCTTAGCGGGACAGGGGACAGATACGCAGTATTTT. The encoded protein is CASSLAGQGTDTQYF.

This rearrangement joins TRBV5-1 to TRBJ2-7; TRBD2 agrees at 12 bases. The V segment lost 3 bases and the J segment 2 bases; nucleotides outside the gene matches: 6. Germline CDR1 is SGHRS and CDR2 is YFSETQ. This CDR3 has 16 residues. The CDR3 sequence is CASSSGLAGPPYEQYF. The CDR3 DNA reads TGCGCCAGCAGCTCGGGACTAGCGGGCCCCCCCTACGAGCAGTACTTC.

The genes are TRBV6-1 and TRBJ1-2, with TRBD1 matching 8 bases. The CDR3 has 15 amino acids. Germline trimming cut 2 bases from V and 3 bases from J; bases unmatched to any gene: 5. Germline V gene lookup returns CDR1 MNHNS and CDR2 SASEGT. As DNA, the CDR3 is TGTGCCAGCAGTGAACATCTGACAGGGGACTATGGCTACACCTTC. Protein: CASSEHLTGDYGYTF.

The rearrangement uses TRBV2 and TRBJ1-1; 7 bases fit TRBD1. J gave up 8 bases and V 2 bases, and 20 bases lay outside the gene matches. CDR3 size: 18 residues. Germline CDR1 SNHLY, CDR2 FYNNEI. CDR3 residues: CASSEPELTGDFLREAFF. In nucleotides, the CDR3 is TGTGCCAGCAGTGAACCTGAATTAACAGGGGACTTTTTACGCGAAGCTTTCTTT.

The rearrangement joins TRBV5-6 to TRBJ1-1; D gene uncertain. The ends were cut back, 4 bases at V and 1 base at J, with 17 bases in the middle. There are 16 residues in the CDR3. The V gene's germline CDR1 is SGHDT and CDR2 YYEEEE. The CDR3 coding sequence is TGTGCCAGCAGCCCCTTCTGGATAGCGCAGAACACTGAAGCTTTCTTT. Encoded protein: CASSPFWIAQNTEAFF.

This sequence joins TRBV19 and TRBJ2-7; 11 nucleotides line up with TRBD1. The CDR3 loop spans 13 amino acids. CDR1 is LNHDA and CDR2 is SQIVND in the germline V gene (reference sequence). Trimming at V came to 10 bases and at J to 5 bases, leaving 7 bases not matched to a gene. CDR3 sequence reads: CATRDRGEHEQYF. CDR3 nucleotide sequence: TGTGCCACCCGGGACAGGGGGGAACACGAGCAGTACTTC.

The chain has TRBV18 and TRBJ1-4; D is unclear. V was trimmed by 2 bases and J by 3 bases, leaving 10 bases between them. The CDR3 has 15 residues. In germline, CDR1 is KGHSH, CDR2 LQKENI. CDR3: CASSPFGRSNEKLFF. Written as DNA, the CDR3 is TGTGCCAGCTCACCATTCGGCAGGTCTAATGAAAAACTGTTTTTT.

The chain links TRBV27 to TRBJ1-2, with D possibly TRBD1 on 5 matching bases. The CDR3 spans 14 residues. V shed 5 bases and J shed 7 bases, with 17 bases lying between them. The germline V gene encodes CDR1 MNHEY and CDR2 SMNVEV (reference sequence). The CDR3: CASSILQGMGGYTF. The CDR3 coding sequence is TGTGCCAGCAGTATTCTCCAGGGTATGGGTGGCTACACCTTC.

In this sample, this clone turned up once. V usage is TRBV5-5 and J usage is TRBJ2-1; maybe TRBD2 (6 bases). Trimming took off 4 bases at V and 5 bases at J, with 13 bases between the two ends. The CDR3 consists of 14 residues. In germline, CDR1 is SGHKS, CDR2 YYEKEE (reference sequence). In DNA, the CDR3 is TGTGCCAGCAGCGGTAGCGGAGAGAACAATGAGCAGTTCTTC. Translation: CASSGSGENNEQFF.

The chain joins TRBV19 to TRBJ1-4, with TRBD1 matching 7 bases. Losses at the gene ends were 5 bases for V and 7 bases for J; bases not matched to a gene: 7. The CDR3 is made up of 14 amino acids. Germline V CDR1 and CDR2: LNHDA, SQIVND (reference sequence). The CDR3 sequence: CASSSGGFGEKLFF. The CDR3 DNA follows: TGTGCCAGTAGTTCAGGGGGATTTGGTGAAAAACTGTTTTTT.

The chain carries TRBV5-4 and TRBJ1-1; no firm D call. Germline V gene data show CDR1 as SGHNT and CDR2 as YYREEE (reference sequence). The CDR3 is 15 amino acids. The V end was cut by 1 base, the J end by 3 bases, with 13 bases between. The CDR3 sequence: CASSLIRGSDTEAFF. The DNA of the CDR3 is TGTGCCAGCAGCTTGATACGCGGATCGGACACTGAAGCTTTCTTT.

The chain joins TRBV4-2 to TRBJ2-1; maybe TRBD2 (6 bases). V lost 1 base to trimming and J lost 0 bases, with 13 bases between them. Germline CDR1 reads LGHNA; CDR2 reads YNFKEQ. The CDR3 sequence is 17 residues long. CDR3 nucleotides: TGTGCCAGCAGCCAAGTAGCTAGCGTTGGCTCCTACAATGAGCAGTTCTTC. Protein: CASSQVASVGSYNEQFF.

There are many counts of this clone. This rearrangement joins TRBV13 to TRBJ2-3; D is possibly TRBD1 (5 bases). The CDR3 has 16 amino acids. Trimming cost V 0 bases and J 3 bases, with 13 bases left between them. Germline loops: CDR1 PRHDT, CDR2 FYEKMQ (reference sequence). CDR3 loop: CASSLGGLSVTDTQYF. CDR3 coding DNA: TGTGCCAGCAGCTTAGGGGGGCTATCGGTGACAGATACGCAGTATTTT.

This chain connects TRBV5-4 to TRBJ2-5, with 8 bases lining up with TRBD2. Matching the DNA end better, TRBJ2-7 makes the J call doubtful. The CDR3 has 14 amino acids. Per germline, CDR1 SGHNT and CDR2 YYREEE (reference sequence). CDR3 residues: CASTEGLVNGEQYF. The DNA of the CDR3 is TGTGCCAGCACCGAGGGACTAGTTAACGGCGAGCAGTACTTC.

The genes are TRBV6-5 and TRBJ1-6; a possible D gene is TRBD1 (5 bases). Trimming left V 5 bases short and J 7 bases short, with 15 bases between. The CDR3 length is 15 residues. Germline V gives CDR1 MNHEY, CDR2 SVGAGI. CDR3 region: CASSPSLGRNSPLHF. DNA of the CDR3: TGTGCCAGCAGTCCCTCGCTGGGGCGGAATTCACCCCTCCACTTT.

The V gene is TRBV5-4, the J gene TRBJ2-3, with D possibly TRBD2 on 6 matching bases. Trimming stripped 4 bases from V and 0 bases from J, with 12 bases between. The CDR3 has 15 amino acids. Germline V lookup: CDR1 SGHNT, CDR2 YYREEE (reference sequence). CDR3: CASSGPGTSTDTQYF. CDR3 DNA: TGTGCCAGCAGCGGCCCTGGGACTAGCACAGATACGCAGTATTTT.

This chain links TRBV7-9 with TRBJ2-1; a weak D match, TRBD2 (5 bases). The CDR3 contains 14 residues. V shed 7 bases and J shed 0 bases, with 10 bases lying between them. Per the germline V gene, CDR1 is SEHNR and CDR2 is FQNEAQ (reference sequence). CDR3 sequence (DNA): TGTGCCAGCACCCCCGGGGACTCCTACAATGAGCAGTTCTTC. Translation gives CASTPGDSYNEQFF. The variable domain in full, completed from reference TRBV7-9 and TRBJ2-1, reads DTGVSQNPRHKITKRGQNVTFRCDPISEHNRLYWYRQTLGQGPEFLTYFQNEAQLEKSRLLSDRFSAERPKGSFSTLEIQRTEQGDSAMYLCASTPGDSYNEQFFGPGTRLTVL.

The chain uses TRBV6-6 and TRBJ2-7; D is perhaps TRBD1 (5 bases). The length of the CDR3 is 14 residues. Trimming pared 6 bases from V and 5 bases from J, leaving 17 bases between. The germline gives CDR1 MNHNY, CDR2 SVGAGI (reference sequence). CDR3 DNA: TGTGCCAGCAGAGCCTTGCAGGGCCCCGACGAGCAGTACTTC. Its translation is CASRALQGPDEQYF.

This chain links TRBV6-1 with TRBJ1-2, with 7 bases lining up with TRBD1. CDR3 length: 14 amino acids. Germline-derived CDR1 and CDR2 are MNHNS and SASEGT. V gave up 7 bases and J gave up 2 bases; unmatched junction bases: 7. The CDR3 DNA is TGTGCCAGCAACCTTCAGACAGGGAACTATGGCTACACCTTC. Residues: CASNLQTGNYGYTF.

CDR3 bases: TGTGTCGCCTCTGCGTCGGCCTATAATTCACCCCTCCACTTT. As protein: CVASASAYNSPLHF. The chain is built from TRBV6-5 and TRBJ1-6, with D unresolved. The CDR3 loop spans 14 amino acids. Germline loops: CDR1 MNHEY, CDR2 SVGAGI.

V is TRBV6-1 and J is TRBJ1-6, with D uncertain. The V gene lost 2 bases and the J gene lost 9 bases, with 8 bases spanning the gap. Germline V lookup: CDR1 MNHNS, CDR2 SASEGT. This CDR3 has 13 amino acids. The DNA for the CDR3 is TGTGCCAGCAGTGAACGGGAGACTTCACCCCTCCACTTT. Amino acids: CASSERETSPLHF.